This T cell receptor (beta chain) is from a study of a mutant IDH1 vaccine in newly diagnosed glioma. Study summary: Either 4-6 weeks after radiotherapy alone or alongside temozolomide, vaccination was begun.

This clone was detected only a few times. As yet, its antigen is unknown. Specified time point: week 5, during vaccination. Mutant IDH1 20-mer peptide, at 300 ug, made up each vaccine dose, with topical imiquimod. Germline V gives CDR1 MGHRA, CDR2 YSYEKL. The CDR3 has 15 amino acids. The V and J ends lost 3 bases and 5 bases respectively, with 17 bases between them. Using immunoSEQ multiplex PCR, the repertoire was profiled, and TCRdb retains in-frame clones only, with some absent. The table has 30,000 to 40,000 clones, 56% seen once. The sample was PBMCs, taken from a glioma patient whose treatment included an IDH1 peptide vaccine. This sequence was found in a woman aged 18-29 years with glioma. The chain joins TRBV4-1 to TRBJ2-7; D is possibly TRBD2 (7 bases). The CDR3 loop is CASSHPPGGIDEQYF. In DNA, the CDR3 is TGCGCCAGCAGCCACCCGCCGGGGGGCATCGACGAGCAGTACTTC.